Sequencing of this T cell receptor beta chain was carried out in a study of cytomegalovirus exposure and HLA in healthy donors (TCRdb year 2017). Looking at the study overall: According to an earlier analysis of 550 to 700 of the donors, some 180 million T cells yielded 90 million to 130 million unique TCR beta sequences and around 300 Gb of sequence data. Among some 410 genotyped donors of the cohort, an average of around 250,000 unique TCR beta nucleotide sequences was sequenced per donor, of which about 18% were non-productive. The later analysis used no new phenotypic data to find candidate immune exposures, relying instead on TCR beta sequences and their occurrence across donors. In addition to the first cohort of about 650 subjects, a separate validation cohort of 100 to 150 different subjects was used. The study aimed to test whether signatures of past pathogen exposure could be identified by cataloging public T cell receptors. A later genetic analysis took genome-wide SNP genotypes for 398 of the 666 donors and used that subset as a discovery cohort. To decide whether each TCR beta V gene segment behaved as functional or pseudogenic, an earlier analysis of 587 of the donors relied on high-throughput TCR beta sequencing. Roughly five DR-DQ haplotypes were treated as single units for association and clustering because of strong linkage in the cohort. To predict cytomegalovirus infection status, the study combined high-throughput TCR immunosequencing, statistical association of individual TCRs with disease status, and machine learning. Of the 398 genotyped donors, approximately 83% fell in the genetic ancestry cluster associated with self-reported Caucasian donors. To study patterns of TCR occurrence, a later analysis re-analyzed previously published TCR beta repertoires from several hundred donors and added high-resolution HLA genotyping. All discovery cohort repertoires had been generated using a single sequencing platform. An early release covering more than 500 HLA-typed donors comprised 300 to 350 gigabases of sequencing data and tens of millions of unique TCR sequences. HLA typing included class I and class II loci at four-digit resolution. The number of typed donors differed by locus: about 629-630 for A, B, C, DRB1 and DQB1; 522 for DQA1; some 610 for DPA1; and around 470 for DPB1. Donor age, sex, ethnicity and CMV serostatus were compiled alongside the repertoire data. The study profiled the T cell repertoires of hundreds of subjects by immunosequencing and related them to cytomegalovirus serostatus. Overall results and qualifications from the work: Correlated functional status among segregating V segments might be attributable to linkage disequilibrium, but an unknown experimental factor could not be ruled out. When HLA alleles, especially DR and DQ, strongly co-occurred, attributing TCR associations to individual alleles was difficult. Because HLA typing was unavailable for some donors at each locus, only the typed subset was used in association tests. In this cohort, only TCR beta chains were sequenced, and detectable features were limited by the absence of alpha or paired-chain data. While some public TCRs were present in many individuals, most TCR sequences turned up only very rarely across donors. In a later analysis, several top co-occurrence clusters were reported to appear linked to parvovirus B19, influenza, CMV and Epstein-Barr virus. A later analysis found that TCR association rates varied across HLA loci, with DRB1 alleles showing the most associated TCRs and HLA-C alleles the fewest. Compared with equally common non-associated chains, HLA-associated TCR beta chains in a later analysis were more clonally expanded and had lower generation probabilities. A further reported finding was that TCR beta sequences accurately predicted the HLA-A and HLA-B alleles for most subjects in the first cohort. Presence/absence analyses assumed roughly uniform sequencing depth across donors, an assumption that may not hold. According to a later genetic analysis, donors in an Asian-associated ancestry cluster had fewer N-insertions in productive TCRs than the approximately 670-donor mean. The study gave a list of over 150 TCR beta chains associated with cytomegalovirus. According to the authors, the approach could potentially be generalized to other disease states and immunological phenotypes. Because counts were too low, some 17 rarely observed V segments, including chromosome 9 orphons, were excluded from the earlier analysis of around 590 of the donors. In a later analysis, most CMV-associated TCR beta chains were found to appear HLA-restricted, with HLA associations seemingly driven largely by CMV exposure. Because the 87-base-pair reads could not distinguish some IMGT-functional V segments, including TRBV6-2 and TRBV6-3, those segments were excluded. A group of highly shared sequence variants was considered likely to be a technical artifact of the sequencing pipeline. Immune exposure information for the cohort was limited to CMV serostatus. In vitro tests confirmed that a few of the cytomegalovirus-associated TCR beta chains recognize cytomegalovirus antigens. A later analysis associated around 16,000 TCR beta sequences with specific HLA alleles at a false discovery rate of 0.05. V-gene and J-gene trimming of TCR beta chains was associated with a missense DCLRE1C variant in a later genetic analysis, and the association was replicated in an independent cohort. An earlier analysis of several hundred of the donors showed that most TCR beta V segments appeared in productive rearrangements either about 87% or about 30% of the time, which broadly matched IMGT annotations. In both the original and validation cohorts, the classifier was reported to diagnose cytomegalovirus status with high specificity and sensitivity.

Compared with germline, V lacks 2 bases and J lacks 6 bases; bases without a gene match: 3. Taken from cysteine to phenylalanine, the CDR3 has 12 residues. Of all the DNA, just the CDR3 is kept, 36 bases in frame from base 1. The germline V gene (reference sequence) yields GTSNPN for CDR1 and SVGIG for CDR2. Libraries were constructed by the immunoSEQ multiplex PCR assay. For the multiplex PCR, a mixture combining 60 forward primers for TCR Vbeta segments and 13 reverse primers for TCR Jbeta segments was used. Amplification of the CDR3 region of rearranged TCR beta genes was performed with a multiplex PCR assay on genomic DNA. The amplified TCR beta libraries were sequenced on the Illumina HiSeq System as 87-base-pair reads. The authors' pipeline ran thus. A later analysis counted about 80 million unique TCR beta chains across the 550 to 700 repertoires, and 10 million to 11 million of these chains were shared by at least two donors. To remove PCR and sequencing errors, raw reads were error-corrected and collapsed into unique sequences using a nearest-neighbor algorithm that merged closely related sequences. CDR3 sequences were aligned to IMGT reference sequences to assign V, D and J gene segments. For a sequence to be retained, a match of at least six nucleotides to both a V gene segment and a J gene segment was required. A rearrangement was called productive if the CDR3 had no stop codons and remained in frame with V and J, and every other rearrangement was called non-productive. CDR3 was defined by IMGT convention, running from the second conserved V-encoded cysteine to the conserved J-encoded phenylalanine. The earlier analysis of 500 to 600 of the donors excluded sequences that lacked an unambiguous match to a single V gene segment. An earlier analysis of a few hundred of the donors classified V segments as functional when productive rearrangements were above 56.7% and as segregating when the standard deviation between donors was above 5%. A statistical classification framework was developed to diagnose cytomegalovirus status using the catalog of TCR beta chain sequences. In a later analysis, TCR nucleotide sequences were compared against IMGT/GENE-DB human TR gene sequences so that V and J genes could be assigned. In a later analysis, CDR3 sequences and most-parsimonious VDJ recombination scenarios were assigned using the TCRdist pipeline. In a later analysis, each TCR beta chain was defined by its CDR3 amino acid sequence together with its V-gene family, and reads lacking a unique V-gene family were excluded. A later analysis removed 500 to 650 highly shared, low-generation-probability nucleotide sequences to deal with suspected cross-contamination and a sequencing artifact. In a later analysis, a clonal expansion index for each public chain was calculated from normalized within-repertoire ranks of inferred template counts. In a later analysis, generation probabilities were computed with a VDJ recombination model fitted to out-of-frame rearrangements, and the resulting probabilities were checked against IGoR. Hypergeometric tests were used in a later analysis to score TCR-TCR, TCR-HLA and TCR-CMV co-occurrence, with a repertoire-size bias correction applied to the TCR pairs. A later analysis estimated false discovery rates by permuting HLA or CMV assignments 20 times. In a later analysis, co-occurring TCRs were grouped using DBSCAN, and TCRdist sequence similarity was added for clustering within HLA-allele-positive subsets. For co-occurrence clustering, repertoires with fewer than 30,000 or more than 120,000 public chains were excluded, along with five repertoires with anomalous nucleotide sharing. In its TCRdb copy, this immuneACCESS table keeps in-frame sequences only and misses some clones. Where compared with another copy, unresolved V genes explain less than half of these, and the others have no known cause. V and J calls and clone size are as listed in that table; D and trimming were resolved from the DNA. Across this sample there are 120,000 or so clones, with around 66% seen only once. The ten biggest clones cover about 8.3% of the sample.

The cohort was made up of several hundred healthy bone marrow donors. All cohort members were sampled while nominally healthy, although unrecorded immune exposures were likely present. The donor tested CMV seropositive and was one of the 289 seropositive cohort members. Every donor gave a peripheral blood sample, and the peripheral blood mononuclear cells from that sample were used for TCR beta sequencing. Genomic DNA extraction from the blood cell samples was performed with the Qiagen DNeasy Blood Extraction Kit. As regards this clone: No antigen is known for it. One base away there is no much larger clone; base qualities are not given.

This receptor chain uses TRBV30 and TRBJ2-5; TRBD2 matches 7 bases in the middle. Sequencing used PBMCs. The receptor was derived from a woman in her 40s in good health and CMV-seropositive. The bases are TGTGCCTGGAGTTTGGGGGGGAAGACCCAGTACTTC. It translates as CAWSLGGKTQYF.